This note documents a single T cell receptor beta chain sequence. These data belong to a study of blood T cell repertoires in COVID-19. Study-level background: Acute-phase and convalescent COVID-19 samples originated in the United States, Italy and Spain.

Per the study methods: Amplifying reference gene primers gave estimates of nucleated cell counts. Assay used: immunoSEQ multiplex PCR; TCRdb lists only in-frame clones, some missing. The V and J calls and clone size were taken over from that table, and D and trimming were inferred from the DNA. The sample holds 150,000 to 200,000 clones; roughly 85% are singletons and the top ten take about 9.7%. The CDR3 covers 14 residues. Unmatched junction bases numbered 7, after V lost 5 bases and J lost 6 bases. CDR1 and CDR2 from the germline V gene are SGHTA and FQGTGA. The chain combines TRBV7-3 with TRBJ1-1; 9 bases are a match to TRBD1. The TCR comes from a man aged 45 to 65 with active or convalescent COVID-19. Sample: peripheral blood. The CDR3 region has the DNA TGTGCCAGCAGCCCACCGGACAGGGGAGCTGAAGCTTTCTTT. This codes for CASSPPDRGAEAFF.